The present T cell receptor (beta chain) was sequenced within a study of T cell responses to AZD1222 COVID-19 vaccine (dated by TCRdb to the early 2020s). With regard to the full study: AZD1222 recipients whose second dose came at about 4 weeks and those whose second dose came at about 12 weeks were combined into one group, since spike-specific TCR depth and breadth did not differ between the two schedules. Trial participants were enrolled by age into subgroups of 18-55, 56-69 and 70-plus years, and approximately 150, 30 and 60 TCR-sequenced participants, respectively, were included in these subgroups. TCR sequencing was performed for 233 trial participants, of whom roughly 200 were given two doses of AZD1222 and some 26 were given two doses of MenACWY control vaccine.

The CDR3 regions of human TCRbeta chains were analyzed by immunosequencing. As for how the authors treated the data: TCRs in the repertoires were matched against a reference library of SARS-CoV-2-specific TCRs that had been generated with the MIRA antigen-specificity platform. Breadth meant the fraction of unique TCRs that were SARS-CoV-2-associated, whereas depth meant the fraction of total T cells that were SARS-CoV-2-associated. Using the MIRA data, each spike-specific TCR was assigned both to the spike region to which the TCR was reactive and to a CD4 or CD8 class. Log10-transformed breadth and depth values were compared by one-way ANOVA with Sidak's multiple comparisons tests. The table was pulled from immuneACCESS by TCRdb, which kept in-frame rearrangements only. Such tables lose some clones; where checked, under half of the loss comes from unresolved V genes, and the rest has no known cause. V, J and clone size reflect that table, while D and trimming were determined from the DNA. A total of about 100,000 clones appear in this sample, roughly 87% of them only once. Of the sample, 16% falls within the top ten clones.

The time point label for this specimen denotes: baseline before first vaccination. Samples from vaccinated people were obtained from the UK trials COV001 and COV002, which included a single-blind randomized controlled phase 2/3 trial of AZD1222 (ChAdOx1 nCoV-19) in healthy adults. For TCRbeta chain sequencing, PBMC samples from trial participants were taken at day 0 and at day 28 after the second dose. Remarks on this clone: Its binding antigen is unknown. No base-level quality is on record; no much larger clone is a single base apart.

V trim: 2 bases; J trim: 4 bases; unmatched bases: 11. The CDR1 and CDR2 encoded by the germline V gene are SGHRS and YFSETQ. Including the terminal cysteine and phenylalanine, the CDR3 comprises 17 residues. CDR3 DNA only is kept here, 51 bases in frame from base 1. Study-wide conclusions, independent of this receptor: Epitopes outside the regions mutated in the B.1.351 and B.1.1.7 variants were reportedly recognized by nearly half of the unique spike-specific TCRs. The 56-69-year group was small, and its depth increase did not reach significance, likely because of low power. No day 14 peak-response samples were available, so repertoires were characterized only after the peak T cell response. Conclusions about previously exposed vaccinees were limited because only a handful of AZD1222 recipients were SARS-CoV-2 seropositive at baseline. The whole spike protein was spanned by vaccine-associated CD4 TCRs, and dominant responses were seen in regions 160-218 and 743-854. Participants were mostly white British, with more females than males. The authors suggested clonal diversity may have been underestimated. After two AZD1222 doses, spike-specific TCR breadth and depth were significantly higher than at day 0 and than in MenACWY recipients.

The source material was peripheral blood, sampled on day 0 of AZD1222 vaccination. Recombination joined TRBV5-1 with TRBJ2-2; TRBD2 aligns with 7 central bases. This TCR came from an adult in good health. The nucleotides read TGCGCCAGCAGCTTCCGAAGGGCGGGAGTTGGCACCGGGGAGCTGTTTTTT. The translation is CASSFRRAGVGTGELFF.